The 12 T cell receptor beta chains reported below all come from one sample, sequenced in a study of Ad26.COV2.S vaccination and SARS-CoV-2 variants. Treatment described: roughly 20 received Ad26.COV2.S at low or high dose, single or two shots; 5 received placebo; per-sample allocation not given. Each sample was drawn 63 days after the first injection (of vaccine or placebo). The protocol was immunoSEQ multiplex PCR, while the TCRdb copy is restricted to in-frame clones and leaves out a portion. Found here are some 460,000 clones, 89% of them singletons; the top ten hold 1.7%. The sequencing here drew on peripheral blood, taken in a trial of Ad26.COV2.S vaccine versus placebo. Receptor source: a person between 18 and 65 years old who received the Ad26.COV2.S COVID-19 vaccine or a placebo.

The chain's CDR3 is CASSIRPGQGAYEQYF. The CDR3 DNA sequence: TGTGCCAGTAGTATAAGACCGGGACAGGGGGCCTACGAGCAGTACTTC. The rearrangement links TRBV19 to TRBJ2-7; 11 bases are a match to TRBD1. The CDR3 has 16 amino acids. V was clipped by 2 bases and J by 2 bases; unmatched bases: 5. Germline-derived CDR1 and CDR2 are LNHDA and SQIVND (reference sequence).

This clone appeared a few times. The V call is TRBV5-4, the J call TRBJ2-1; a possible D gene is TRBD1 (5 bases). The CDR3 has 15 residues. Trimming removed 2 bases at V and 4 bases at J, with 13 bases between. Germline CDR1 is SGHNT and CDR2 is YYREEE (reference sequence). CDR3 sequence: CASSFETALYNEQFF. CDR3 nucleotide sequence: TGTGCCAGCAGCTTCGAGACAGCCCTTTACAATGAGCAGTTCTTC.

The rearrangement uses TRBV13 and TRBJ2-1; TRBD2 matches 9 bases. CDR1 and CDR2 from the germline V gene are PRHDT and FYEKMQ (reference sequence). V trimming: 5 bases; J trimming: 9 bases; junction bases outside the gene matches: 11. CDR3 length: 15 amino acids. The CDR3: CASSLRVLAGREQFF. DNA of the CDR3: TGTGCCAGCAGCCTTCGGGTACTAGCGGGCCGTGAGCAGTTCTTC.

J is TRBJ1-1 and V is TRBV19; D is unresolved. The V gene's germline CDR1 is LNHDA and CDR2 SQIVND (reference sequence). The V end was cut by 8 bases, the J end by 6 bases, with 16 bases between. The CDR3 extends over 13 amino acids. CDR3 protein: CASGVSPNAEAFF. In DNA, the CDR3 is TGTGCCAGTGGTGTCTCGCCGAATGCTGAAGCTTTCTTT. The whole variable domain, remainder taken from reference TRBV19 and TRBJ1-1, is DGGITQSPKYLFRKEGQNVTLSCEQNLNHDAMYWYRQDPGQGLRLIYYSQIVNDFQKGDIAEGYSVSREKKESFPLTVTSAQKNPTAFYLCASGVSPNAEAFFGQGTRLTVV.

V usage is TRBV9 and J usage is TRBJ2-1; TRBD2 matches at 11 bases. This CDR3 is 15 amino acids long. Germline CDR1 reads SGDLS; CDR2 reads YYNGEE. After removal of 3 bases from V and 7 bases from J, the junction contained 6 bases not matched to a gene. CDR3 DNA: TGTGCCAGCAGCGCAAGACTAGCGGGGCGGAATGAGCAGTTCTTC. Its protein is CASSARLAGRNEQFF.

The chain is built from TRBV28 and TRBJ2-5, with 8 bases fitting TRBD2. The CDR3 has 15 residues. V was clipped by 6 bases and J by 4 bases; unmatched bases: 10. The germline V gene has CDR1 MDHEN and CDR2 SYDVKM. The CDR3 DNA reads as TGTGCCAGCAGCTCGGGGGGGGCCCCTCGAGAGACCCAGTACTTC. Residues: CASSSGGAPRETQYF. The full variable domain, its missing parts supplied by reference TRBV28 and TRBJ2-5, is DVKVTQSSRYLVKRTGEKVFLECVQDMDHENMFWYRQDPGLGLRLIYFSYDVKMKEKGDIPEGYSVSREKKERFSLILESASTNQTSMYLCASSSGGAPRETQYFGPGTRLLVL.

The chain uses TRBV7-8 and TRBJ2-7; TRBD2 matches 9 bases. The CDR3 has 16 residues. Looked up from germline, CDR1 is SGHVS and CDR2 is FQNEAQ. Trimming removed 2 bases from V and 4 bases from J; junction bases left unmatched: 9. The CDR3 loop is CASSLSASGNFYEQYF. DNA of the CDR3: TGTGCCAGCAGCTTAAGCGCTAGCGGGAACTTTTACGAGCAGTACTTC.

This chain links TRBV5-5 with TRBJ1-2; D gene uncertain. The CDR3 totals 13 residues. Germline V gene data show CDR1 as SGHKS and CDR2 as YYEKEE (reference sequence). V was trimmed by 2 bases and J by 4 bases, leaving 9 bases between them. The CDR3 sequence is CASSLTVSYGYTF. For the CDR3, the DNA is TGTGCCAGCAGCTTAACGGTCTCCTATGGCTACACCTTC.

The rearrangement links TRBV9 to TRBJ2-7, with TRBD2 identical over 7 bases. The CDR3 sequence is 14 residues long. Germline CDR1 and CDR2: SGDLS and YYNGEE. After removal of 4 bases from V and 4 bases from J, the junction contained 8 bases not matched to a gene. The CDR3 coding sequence is TGTGCCAGCAGCAGAGGACTAGGAGGTTACGAGCAGTACTTC. Translated: CASSRGLGGYEQYF.

This chain links TRBV20-1 with TRBJ1-1; D call uncertain. The V end was cut by 3 bases, the J end by 13 bases, with 6 bases between. The CDR3 has 8 residues. CDR1 and CDR2 (germline): DFQATT, SNEGSKA (reference sequence). The chain's CDR3 is CSARALFF. The CDR3 DNA reads TGCAGTGCTAGGGCCCTTTTCTTT.

V is TRBV3-1 (or the pseudogene TRBV3-2) and J is TRBJ2-7, with TRBD2 as a possible D gene (5 bases). CDR1 and CDR2 (germline): LGHDT, YNNKEL (reference sequence). This CDR3 contains 13 residues. V dropped 4 bases and J dropped 6 bases, with 13 bases sitting between them. For the CDR3, the DNA is TGTGCCAGCAGCCGGACTCCCGCCCGCGAGCAGTACTTC. It is translated as CASSRTPAREQYF.

The chain has TRBV28 and TRBJ1-6; TRBD1 aligns across 9 bases. The germline CDR1 and CDR2 sequences are MDHEN and SYDVKM. V was pared by 5 bases and J by 6 bases, with 5 bases of the junction left unmatched. This CDR3 spans 15 amino acids. The CDR3 coding sequence is TGTGCCAGCAGTACACCGGGACAGGGTAATTCACCCCTCCACTTT. It codes for CASSTPGQGNSPLHF.